This T cell receptor (beta chain) derives from a study of T cells after posttransplantation cyclophosphamide. As concerns this clone: The junction and the germline gene differ at one end; a read error may be behind it.

Sequencing used immunoSEQ multiplex PCR; TCRdb keeps in-frame clones, though not all of them. The profile covers more than 1,500 clones, with roughly two thirds appearing a single time and 35% to 45% taken by the ten largest. A marrow graft followed busulfan-fludarabine conditioning, with cyclophosphamide on days +3 and +4. CDR1 is SGHKS and CDR2 is YYEKEE in the germline V gene (reference sequence). This CDR3 is 14 amino acids long. The specimen was CD8+ T cells sorted from PBMCs, collected after allogeneic stem cell transplant with posttransplant cyclophosphamide. The V gene is TRBV5-5, the J gene TRBJ2-7; TRBD2 matches at 7 bases. The sequence derives from a male patient in his thirties who received an allogeneic stem cell transplant from a related donor, was CMV-positive, and had acute GVHD only. The T cells may partly be graft donor cells. In DNA, the CDR3 is TGCGCCAGCAGCCAGTTGGACGGGACTACCGAGCAGTACTTC. This sequence encodes CASSQLDGTTEQYF.